This T cell receptor beta chain was found in a study of blood T cell repertoires in COVID-19. Study-level information: Whether acute or convalescent, the COVID-19 samples came from the United States, Italy and Spain. T cells, B-cell-depleted T cells, or PBMCs provided the cDNA or gDNA that served as material.

Authors' methods: Amplifying reference gene primers gave estimates of nucleated cell counts. Sequenced by immunoSEQ multiplex PCR; TCRdb stores in-frame clones only, minus some. V, J and clone size were drawn from that table, and D and trimming were deduced from the DNA. The table includes roughly 120,000 clones, around 90% detected once. Germline CDR1 and CDR2: LNHDA and SQIVND (reference sequence). The CDR3 totals 14 residues. V shed 6 bases, J shed 7 bases, and the junction held 7 bases outside the gene matches. The sequencing sample was made of peripheral blood. This chain connects TRBV19 to TRBJ2-1, with TRBD1 matching 9 bases. This TCR was sampled from a human donor in a cohort sampled during active COVID-19. The CDR3 is CASRRQGGYNEQFF. The CDR3 nucleotides are TGTGCCAGTAGGAGACAGGGGGGATATAATGAGCAGTTCTTC. The whole variable domain, filled in from reference TRBV19 and TRBJ2-1, reads DGGITQSPKYLFRKEGQNVTLSCEQNLNHDAMYWYRQDPGQGLRLIYYSQIVNDFQKGDIAEGYSVSREKKESFPLTVTSAQKNPTAFYLCASRRQGGYNEQFFGPGTRLTVL.